These 9 T cell receptor beta chains were all obtained from the same sample, sequenced in a study of cytomegalovirus exposure and HLA in healthy donors. PCR used 60 Vbeta primers and 13 Jbeta primers. Assay used: immunoSEQ multiplex PCR; TCRdb lists only in-frame clones, some missing. The sample has 150,000 to 200,000 clones; just over 75% are singletons. Sequences were obtained from PBMCs. The receptors here all came from a woman between 35 and 50 years old in good health and CMV-seronegative.

V and J are TRBV6-1 and TRBJ2-2; D is unresolved. Trimming shortened V by 1 base and J by 5 bases, and 11 bases separated the two germline ends. Germline V CDR1 and CDR2: MNHNS, SASEGT. This CDR3 comprises 15 residues. CDR3 DNA: TGTGCCAGCAGTGAAGAGACTGTGAATACCGGGGAGCTGTTTTTT. Protein product: CASSEETVNTGELFF.

This chain links TRBV4-2 with TRBJ1-4, with 9 bases identical to TRBD1. Germline assignment: CDR1 LGHNA and CDR2 YNFKEQ. The CDR3 runs to 20 residues. V was clipped by 0 bases and J by 4 bases; unmatched bases: 15. The CDR3 DNA reads as TGTGCCAGCAGCCAAGAAACCGGGACAGGGAGATTTGGTGGTAATGAAAAACTGTTTTTT. Translation gives CASSQETGTGRFGGNEKLFF.

The rearrangement uses TRBV11-1 and TRBJ1-2, with no clear D. The germline CDR1 and CDR2 sequences are SGHAT and FQDESV (reference sequence). V was pared by 5 bases and J by 0 bases, with 10 bases between. This CDR3 is built from 14 residues. The CDR3 spells CASSPAGSNYGYTF. CDR3 sequence (DNA): TGTGCCAGCAGCCCCGCGGGATCTAACTATGGCTACACCTTC.

The rearrangement joins TRBV30 to TRBJ2-5, with D perhaps matching TRBD1 (7 bases). Germline loops: CDR1 GTSNPN, CDR2 SVGIG (reference sequence). The CDR3 is 16 amino acids. V lost 0 bases to trimming and J lost 5 bases, with 19 bases between them. Written as DNA, the CDR3 is TGTGCCTGGAGTGTCTCTAGGGCAGGGGGGAGGGAGACCCAGTACTTC. Protein product: CAWSVSRAGGRETQYF.

The chain recombines TRBV7-9 with TRBJ1-4, with D possibly being TRBD1 (5 bases). The CDR3 has 15 residues. Germline assignment: CDR1 SEHNR and CDR2 FQNEAQ (reference sequence). Trimming left V 6 bases short and J 8 bases short, with 19 bases between. CDR3 DNA: TGTGCCAGCAGTTCTATTCTCGGGGGTGGAGAAAAACTGTTTTTT. Its protein is CASSSILGGGEKLFF.

V gene TRBV28 combines with J gene TRBJ2-3; TRBD2 matches at 7 bases. The CDR3 is 14 residues long. V shed 10 bases and J 0 bases; nucleotides not matched to a gene: 7. CDR1 is MDHEN, CDR2 SYDVKM, per germline. The CDR3 loop is CATLAGYSTDTQYF. DNA of the CDR3: TGTGCCACCTTAGCGGGTTATAGCACAGATACGCAGTATTTT. Together with reference TRBV28 and TRBJ2-3, the CDR3 gives the full variable domain: DVKVTQSSRYLVKRTGEKVFLECVQDMDHENMFWYRQDPGLGLRLIYFSYDVKMKEKGDIPEGYSVSREKKERFSLILESASTNQTSMYLCATLAGYSTDTQYFGPGTRLTVL.

This clone has just one count. The chain carries TRBV19 and TRBJ1-5; D possibly corresponds to TRBD1 (5 bases). V lost 5 bases and J 2 bases, leaving 10 bases between the germline ends. The CDR3 runs 14 residues. Germline V gives CDR1 LNHDA, CDR2 SQIVND (reference sequence). The CDR3 protein is CASSSGWGNQPQHF. The CDR3 region has the DNA TGTGCCAGTAGTTCAGGGTGGGGCAATCAGCCCCAGCATTTT.

The chain links TRBV27 to TRBJ1-5; D might be TRBD1 (5 bases). Germline V lookup: CDR1 MNHEY, CDR2 SMNVEV (reference sequence). The CDR3 loop spans 14 amino acids. The ends were cut back, 4 bases at V and 3 bases at J, with 10 bases in the middle. The CDR3 nucleotides read TGTGCCAGCAGTTACCGACAGACCAATCAGCCCCAGCATTTT. Protein: CASSYRQTNQPQHF.

The chain carries TRBV28 and TRBJ2-3; 11 bases are shared with TRBD1. Germline CDR1 is MDHEN and CDR2 is SYDVKM. Germline trimming cut 6 bases from V and 11 bases from J; bases unmatched to any gene: 13. The CDR3 consists of 15 residues. In DNA form, the CDR3 reads TGTGCCAGCAGCCTCGAACCCGGGACAGGGGGTAGGCAGTATTTT. This translates into CASSLEPGTGGRQYF.